These 5 T cell receptor beta chains came from one sample sequenced in a study of blood T cell repertoires in COVID-19. Sequencing used immunoSEQ multiplex PCR; TCRdb keeps in-frame clones, though not all of them. The sample lists 150,000 to 200,000 clones, 75% to 95% occurring once. The sequencing sample was made of peripheral blood. The receptor source for this set is a man aged 45-65 years with acute or convalescent COVID-19.

This chain links TRBV2 with TRBJ2-1, with TRBD2 matching 16 bases. Trimming cost V 3 bases and J 0 bases; bases outside gene matches: 5. The CDR3 totals 19 residues. Per germline, CDR1 SNHLY and CDR2 FYNNEI. The CDR3 DNA reads TGTGCCAGCAGTGATCCGGGGACTAGCGGGAGGGGCTCCTACAATGAGCAGTTCTTC. The encoded protein is CASSDPGTSGRGSYNEQFF.

The V gene is TRBV5-6, the J gene TRBJ2-7; TRBD2 matches at 11 bases. Germline CDR1 and CDR2: SGHDT and YYEEEE. The ends lost 1 base at V and 5 bases at J; junction bases unmatched: 8. The length of the CDR3 is 16 residues. CDR3 nucleotide sequence: TGTGCCAGCAGCTTGAGTCCTAGCGGGGGGCCGCACGAGCAGTACGTC. Protein product: CASSLSPSGGPHEQYV.

The chain uses TRBV5-1 and TRBJ2-2; 8 nucleotides match TRBD2. J gave up 7 bases and V 9 bases, and 5 bases lay outside the gene matches. The CDR3 spans 12 residues. CDR1 is SGHRS and CDR2 is YFSETQ in the germline V gene. Here the CDR3 DNA reads TGCGCCACCGGGACTAGTAACGGGGAGCTGTTTTTT. Translation gives CATGTSNGELFF.

The chain recombines TRBV28 with TRBJ2-1; perhaps TRBD2 as D (5 bases). The CDR3 runs 13 residues. Germline V lookup: CDR1 MDHEN, CDR2 SYDVKM. V was cut by 2 bases and J by 4 bases, with 6 bases left in between. For the CDR3, the DNA is TGTGCCAGCAGTTTAACTAGGTACAATGAGCAGTTCTTC. Encoded protein: CASSLTRYNEQFF.

The chain is built from TRBV2 and TRBJ1-1, with TRBD1 matching 8 bases. The CDR3 consists of 16 residues. V lost 6 bases, J lost 6 bases, and 15 bases stayed unmatched. Germline V gives CDR1 SNHLY, CDR2 FYNNEI. The CDR3 sequence is CASRDRGRYERSEAFF. The CDR3 region has the DNA TGTGCCAGCAGAGACAGGGGTCGATATGAAAGGTCTGAAGCTTTCTTT.